Listed below are T cell receptor beta chains from one sample, sequenced in a study of T cell repertoires in cytomegalovirus infection. TCRdb reprocessed the reads via MiXCR and lists one record per CDR3 protein. The sample holds more than 400,000 distinct CDR3 sequences; about 30% are singletons and the top ten take around 14%. Sequencing was carried out using PBMCs. These receptor sequences come from a human donor in good health (CMV status not recorded). Some clones in this sample may be carry-over from other donors' samples. Both conserved end residues are trimmed from each CDR3. Fields, in order: CDR3 length, V gene, CDR3 protein.

13 | TRBV2 | ASSELTANTGELF
14 | TRBV7-6 | ASSGGPASIWNEQF
10 | TRBV12-3/TRBV12-4 | ASSLFGYEQY
17 | TRBV15 | ATSRDYAGGQGNQETQY
14 | TRBV7-8 | ASSLTRGTITDTQY
14 | TRBV7-3 | ASSQARPTSYNEQF
12 | TRBV4-1 | ASSQVGLPRELF
13 | TRBV4-1 | ASSLSRAGAGELF
12 | TRBV29-1 | SAGLAGAYNEQF
14 | TRBV27 | ASSLSLRPPERELF
11 | TRBV29-1 | SVGTGDSYEQY
14 | TRBV6-2/TRBV6-3 | ASSRGTVTNTGELF
11 | TRBV27 | ASSFLGPSGQF
17 | TRBV4-1 | ASTSQWGPSGSFADTQY
13 | TRBV7-9 | ASSPGTSENNEQF
10 | TRBV6-1 | ASSEFPRGYT
10 | TRBV2 | ASRNRGDTQY
11 | TRBV6-5 | ASSWDRVAEAF
14 | TRBV6-2/TRBV6-3 | ASSFLQGVTTGELF
10 | TRBV29-1 | SVQGSRYEQY
10 | TRBV6-2/TRBV6-3 | ASSYRLDEQY
13 | TRBV5-1 | ASSWGTKGIPEAF
12 | TRBV2 | ASSRDRYSQPQH
14 | TRBV19 | ASRTSGRARGDTQY
13 | TRBV6-2/TRBV6-3 | ASSRRGRGTDTQY
13 | TRBV18 | ASSYSGSLVNEQF
17 | TRBV19 | ASSIGRMGLADSYNEQF
12 | TRBV28 | ASSYGTGANNYT
15 | TRBV14 | ASSQGVLAGGGETQY
16 | TRBV7-2 | ASTRFGGGGTGANVLT
13 | TRBV19 | ASGSPWTGGQPQH
14 | TRBV5-1 | ASSFGSRIIENIQY
15 | TRBV27 | ASSSPLQGQGDNEQF